These 13 T cell receptor beta chains originate from one sample sequenced in a study of T cell responses to AZD1222 COVID-19 vaccine. Clones were read by immunoSEQ multiplex PCR, and TCRdb kept only the in-frame ones, dropping some. The data show approximately 100,000 clones, with roughly nine tenths seen just once and less than 4% held by the top ten. Specimen: peripheral blood, collected 28 days after the second dose of the MenACWY control vaccine. Receptors were obtained from an adult who received the MenACWY meningococcal vaccine as a control.

The rearrangement links TRBV3-1 (or the pseudogene TRBV3-2) to TRBJ1-2; 7 bases line up with TRBD1. Trimming at V came to 3 bases and at J to 6 bases, leaving 10 bases not matched to a gene. CDR1 and CDR2 (germline): LGHDT, YNNKEL (reference sequence). CDR3 size: 15 residues. The CDR3: CASSHTDRELDGYTF. Written as DNA, the CDR3 is TGTGCCAGCAGCCACACAGACAGGGAGTTGGATGGCTACACCTTC.

The rearrangement links TRBV25-1 to TRBJ1-4; 9 nucleotides align to TRBD1. V lost 5 bases, J lost 8 bases, and 15 bases stayed unmatched. The germline CDR1 and CDR2 sequences are MGHDK and SYGVNS. The CDR3 has 17 amino acids. CDR3 sequence reads: CASSSGTGTPQGEKLFF. CDR3 DNA sequence: TGTGCCAGCAGTTCCGGGACAGGGACTCCCCAGGGCGAAAAACTGTTTTTT.

The CDR3 DNA sequence: TGTGCCAGCAGCCTACAAGAGACCCAGTACTTC. Translated, it gives CASSLQETQYF. This sequence joins TRBV25-1 and TRBJ2-5; D not certain. This CDR3 comprises 11 residues. CDR1 MGHDK and CDR2 SYGVNS come from the germline V gene. Trimming took off 6 bases at V and 2 bases at J, with 4 bases between the two ends.

The chain combines TRBV15 with TRBJ2-5, with D perhaps TRBD2 (5 bases). The CDR3 runs 14 residues. Trimming shortened V by 3 bases and J by 1 base, and 9 bases separated the two germline ends. Germline lookup yields CDR1 LNHNV and CDR2 YYDKDF (reference sequence). CDR3: CATSSKTIQETQYF. The CDR3 nucleotides read TGTGCCACCAGCAGTAAGACTATCCAAGAGACCCAGTACTTC. Variable domain in full (rest from reference TRBV15 and TRBJ2-5): DAMVIQNPRYQVTQFGKPVTLSCSQTLNHNVMYWYQQKSSQAPKLLFHYYDKDFNNEADTPDNFQSRRPNTSFCFLDIRSPGLGDTAMYLCATSSKTIQETQYFGPGTRLLVL.

CDR3 protein: CASSEQRTGYGYTF. The CDR3 DNA follows: TGTGCCAGCAGTGAACAAAGGACAGGCTATGGCTACACCTTC. V is TRBV6-1 and J is TRBJ1-2; 7 bases map to TRBD1. Germline V gives CDR1 MNHNS, CDR2 SASEGT. The CDR3 contains 14 residues. V shed 2 bases, J shed 4 bases, and the junction held 4 bases outside the gene matches.

This clone was found a few times. The rearrangement joins TRBV7-9 to TRBJ2-3; D ambiguous. This CDR3 contains 17 residues. Trimming cost V 6 bases and J 0 bases, with 19 bases left between them. The germline V gene has CDR1 SEHNR and CDR2 FQNEAQ (reference sequence). The CDR3: CASRPPPVMRSTDTQYF. The CDR3 DNA reads as TGTGCCAGCAGGCCCCCACCGGTCATGAGGAGCACAGATACGCAGTATTTT.

The chain carries TRBV5-6 and TRBJ1-1; 8 positions match TRBD1. The length of the CDR3 is 17 residues. V was clipped by 3 bases and J by 3 bases; unmatched bases: 13. Germline values: CDR1 SGHDT, CDR2 YYEEEE. The CDR3 spells CASSSGTGQQWDTEAFF. The CDR3 coding sequence is TGTGCCAGCAGCTCCGGGACAGGACAACAATGGGACACTGAAGCTTTCTTT.

The chain links TRBV7-9 to TRBJ2-3, with a weak D call TRBD1 (5 bases). V dropped 2 bases and J dropped 3 bases, with 12 bases sitting between them. The CDR3 sequence is 15 residues long. Germline V CDR1 and CDR2: SEHNR, FQNEAQ (reference sequence). CDR3 loop: CASSLRGQGTDTQYF. For the CDR3, the DNA is TGTGCCAGCAGCTTACGAGGACAAGGGACAGATACGCAGTATTTT.

The chain carries TRBV7-2 and TRBJ2-3, with TRBD2 identical over 11 bases. CDR3 length equals 16 residues. V shed 5 bases, J shed 2 bases, and the junction held 6 bases outside the gene matches. Germline lookup yields CDR1 SGHTA and CDR2 FQGNSA. CDR3 nucleotides: TGTGCCAGCAGCCCCCCTAGCGGGGGGACCACAGATACGCAGTATTTT. Its translation: CASSPPSGGTTDTQYF.

The chain recombines TRBV30 with TRBJ1-1; tentative D call: TRBD1 (5 bases). The CDR3 length is 13 residues. CDR1 and CDR2 from the germline V gene are GTSNPN and SVGIG (reference sequence). CDR3 protein: CAQGGGVGTEAFF. As DNA, the CDR3 is TGTGCACAAGGCGGGGGTGTGGGCACTGAAGCTTTCTTT. The full variable domain, with the rest looked up from reference TRBV30 and TRBJ1-1, is SQTIHQWPATLVQPVGSPLSLECTVEGTSNPNLYWYRQAAGRGLQLLFYSVGIGQISSEVPQNLSASRPQDRQFILSSKKLLLSDSGFYLCAQGGGVGTEAFFGQGTRLTVV.

V is TRBV28 and J is TRBJ2-5; D gene unclear. V dropped 3 bases and J dropped 3 bases, with 8 bases sitting between them. Germline lookup yields CDR1 MDHEN and CDR2 SYDVKM. This CDR3 is built from 13 residues. The CDR3 DNA reads TGTGCCAGCAGTTTCAGCCGGAAAGAGACCCAGTACTTC. It yields the protein CASSFSRKETQYF.

Concerning this clone itself: The junction does not match germline at one end; this may be a read error. The gene calls are TRBV6-5 and TRBJ1-5, with 8 bases identical to TRBD1. Germline loops: CDR1 MNHEY, CDR2 SVGAGI. The CDR3 has 12 residues. The CDR3 nucleotides are TGTGCCAGCAGGAGCCGACAGGGGCGTGGGAATTTT. Translation: CASRSRQGRGNF.

CDR3 region: CASSSTGMNTEAFF. CDR3 coding DNA: TGTGCCAGCTCATCGACAGGAATGAACACTGAAGCTTTCTTT. The J gene is TRBJ1-1, the V gene TRBV18; TRBD1 might be the D (6 bases). The CDR3 totals 14 residues. Deletions cut 5 bases from V and 0 bases from J, with 10 bases between. The germline gives CDR1 KGHSH, CDR2 LQKENI.